What follows describes a single T cell receptor beta chain. In germline, CDR1 is MDHEN, CDR2 SYDVKM. The CDR3 spans 15 residues. Trimming stripped 1 base from V and 2 bases from J, with 10 bases between. This sample is drawn from a study of blood T cell repertoires in COVID-19. Study-level information: Sites across the United States, Italy and Spain contributed samples from acute and convalescent COVID-19. T cells, B-cell-depleted T cells, or PBMCs supplied cDNA or gDNA.

Source study methods: Amplification from reference gene primers served as the basis for estimated nucleated cell counts. Only in-frame clones appear in the TCRdb table, and some are missing; sequencing was by immunoSEQ multiplex PCR. The V and J calls and clone size come from that table; D and trimming were worked out from the DNA. The data hold approximately 100,000 clones, with approximately 89% observed a single time. The sequence was obtained from a woman aged 25-40 years with acute or convalescent COVID-19. The gene calls are TRBV28 and TRBJ2-3, with D perhaps matching TRBD2 (6 bases). What was sequenced was peripheral blood. In DNA form, the CDR3 reads TGTGCCAGCAGTTTATTTAGCGGAGTCACAGATACGCAGTATTTT. This codes for CASSLFSGVTDTQYF.